This entry describes one TCR beta chain. This entry belongs to a study of blood T cell repertoires in COVID-19. In the study overall: Sources were T cells, B-cell-depleted T cells, or PBMCs; the material itself was cDNA or gDNA.

In the original workflow: Amplification with reference gene primers provided the estimates of nucleated cell counts. Only in-frame clones appear in the TCRdb table, and some are missing; sequencing was by immunoSEQ multiplex PCR. Clone size and V and J calls were adopted from that table, with D and trimming inferred from the DNA. There are 110,000 to 150,000 clones in the sample; 65% to 90% occur only once, and more than 8% lies in the top ten. Trimming at V came to 4 bases and at J to 3 bases, leaving 6 bases not matched to a gene. CDR1 and CDR2 from the germline V gene are LGHDT and YNNKEL (reference sequence). This CDR3 region has 15 residues.

The rearrangement uses TRBV3-1 (or the pseudogene TRBV3-2) and TRBJ2-7; 10 bases fit TRBD2. Source material: peripheral blood. The sequence came from a human donor in a cohort sampled during active COVID-19. CDR3 bases: TGTGCCAGCAGCCGAGCGGGAGGGAGACTCTACGAGCAGTACTTC. This sequence encodes CASSRAGGRLYEQYF.